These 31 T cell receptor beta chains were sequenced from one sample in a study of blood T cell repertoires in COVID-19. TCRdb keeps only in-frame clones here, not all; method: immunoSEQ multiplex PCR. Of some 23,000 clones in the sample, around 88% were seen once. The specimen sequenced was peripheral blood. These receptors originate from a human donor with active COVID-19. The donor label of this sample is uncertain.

In nucleotides, the CDR3 is TGTGCCAGCAGCCAGACTGAGTCCTATGGCTACACCTTC. Protein: CASSQTESYGYTF. This chain joins TRBV28 and TRBJ1-2; D call uncertain. V lost 6 bases, J lost 4 bases, and 12 bases lay in between. Germline CDR1 reads MDHEN; CDR2 reads SYDVKM. CDR3 length equals 13 residues.

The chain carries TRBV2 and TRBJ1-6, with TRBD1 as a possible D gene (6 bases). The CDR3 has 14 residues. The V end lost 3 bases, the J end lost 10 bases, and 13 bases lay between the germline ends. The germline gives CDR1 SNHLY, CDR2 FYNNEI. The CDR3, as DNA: TGTGCCAGCAGTGAGGTGGCCAGGGGATCACCCCTCCACTTT. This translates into CASSEVARGSPLHF.

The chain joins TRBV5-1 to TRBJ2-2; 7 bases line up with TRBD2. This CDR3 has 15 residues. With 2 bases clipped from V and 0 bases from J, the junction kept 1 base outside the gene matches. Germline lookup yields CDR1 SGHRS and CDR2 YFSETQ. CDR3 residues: CASSLAGTNTGELFF. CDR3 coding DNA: TGCGCCAGCAGCTTAGCGGGAACGAACACCGGGGAGCTGTTTTTT.

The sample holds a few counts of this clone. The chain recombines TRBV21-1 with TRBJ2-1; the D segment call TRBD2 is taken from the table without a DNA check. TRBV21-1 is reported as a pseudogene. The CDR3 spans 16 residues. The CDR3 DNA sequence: TGTGCCAGCAGCCCTAGGGGAGGACTAGGTCAATTTGAGCAGTTCTTC. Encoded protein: CASSPRGGLGQFEQFF.

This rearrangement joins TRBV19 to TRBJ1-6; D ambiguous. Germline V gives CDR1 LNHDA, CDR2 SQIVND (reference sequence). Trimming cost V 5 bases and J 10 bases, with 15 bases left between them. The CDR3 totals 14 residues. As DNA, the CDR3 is TGTGCCAGTAGTCCAGCCCGGGTGGTGTCACCCCTCCACTTT. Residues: CASSPARVVSPLHF. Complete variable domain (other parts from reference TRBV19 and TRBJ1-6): DGGITQSPKYLFRKEGQNVTLSCEQNLNHDAMYWYRQDPGQGLRLIYYSQIVNDFQKGDIAEGYSVSREKKESFPLTVTSAQKNPTAFYLCASSPARVVSPLHFGNGTRLTVT.

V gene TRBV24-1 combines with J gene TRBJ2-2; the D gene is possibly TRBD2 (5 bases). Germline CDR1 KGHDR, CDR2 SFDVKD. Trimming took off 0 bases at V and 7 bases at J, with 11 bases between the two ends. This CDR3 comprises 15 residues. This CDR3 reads CATSDLFPEGGELFF. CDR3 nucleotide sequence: TGTGCCACCAGTGATTTGTTTCCTGAGGGCGGGGAGCTGTTTTTT.

CDR3 in DNA: TGTGCCACCAGCGCGGGGACTAGCGGGAGGCGATACGAGCAGTACTTC. It translates to CATSAGTSGRRYEQYF. This chain connects TRBV15 to TRBJ2-7; 15 positions match TRBD2. V dropped 5 bases and J dropped 4; count of bases not matched to a gene: 6. CDR3 length: 16 amino acids. CDR1 is LNHNV, CDR2 YYDKDF, per germline (reference sequence).

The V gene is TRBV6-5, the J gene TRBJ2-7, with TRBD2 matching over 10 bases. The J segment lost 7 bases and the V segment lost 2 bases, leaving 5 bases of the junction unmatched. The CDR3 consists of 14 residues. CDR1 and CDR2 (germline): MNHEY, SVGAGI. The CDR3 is CASSYQSSGGEQYF. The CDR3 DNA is TGTGCCAGCAGTTACCAGAGTAGCGGGGGGGAGCAGTACTTC.

This CDR3 is CASSSVRLVAGAFNEQFF. In nucleotides, the CDR3 is TGCGCCAGCAGCAGCGTCCGACTAGTAGCGGGAGCTTTTAATGAGCAGTTCTTC. This sequence joins TRBV5-1 and TRBJ2-1, with 9 positions matching TRBD2. V shed 4 bases, J shed 7 bases, and the junction held 18 bases outside the gene matches. This CDR3 is built from 18 residues. The germline gives CDR1 SGHRS, CDR2 YFSETQ.

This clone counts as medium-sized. DNA of the CDR3: TGCGCCAGCAGCCAGGAGACTAGCGGGAGAGCAAACAATGAGCAGTTCTTC. It is translated as CASSQETSGRANNEQFF. This chain links TRBV4-3 with TRBJ2-1; 12 bases align to TRBD2. The CDR3 has 17 residues. Per the germline V gene, CDR1 is LGHNA and CDR2 is YSLEER. V trimming: 3 bases; J trimming: 5 bases; junction bases outside the gene matches: 8.

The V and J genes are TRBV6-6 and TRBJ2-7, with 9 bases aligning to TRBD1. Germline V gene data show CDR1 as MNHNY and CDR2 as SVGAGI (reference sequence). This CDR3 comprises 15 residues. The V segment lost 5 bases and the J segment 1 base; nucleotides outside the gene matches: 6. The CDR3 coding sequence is TGTGCCAGCAGTCGTGGGACAGGGTTTTCCTACGAGCAGTACTTC. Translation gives CASSRGTGFSYEQYF.

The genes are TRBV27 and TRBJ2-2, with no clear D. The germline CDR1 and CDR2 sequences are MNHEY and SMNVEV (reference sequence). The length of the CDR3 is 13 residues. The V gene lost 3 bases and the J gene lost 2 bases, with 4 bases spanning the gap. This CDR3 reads CASSFQNTGELFF. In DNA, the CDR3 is TGTGCCAGCAGTTTCCAAAACACCGGGGAGCTGTTTTTT.

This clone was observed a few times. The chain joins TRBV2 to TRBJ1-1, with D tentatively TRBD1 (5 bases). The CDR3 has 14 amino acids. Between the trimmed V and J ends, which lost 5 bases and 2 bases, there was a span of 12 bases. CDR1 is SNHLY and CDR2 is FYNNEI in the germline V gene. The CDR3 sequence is CASSPAGGNTEAFF. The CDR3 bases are TGTGCCAGCAGTCCCGCCGGGGGAAACACTGAAGCTTTCTTT.

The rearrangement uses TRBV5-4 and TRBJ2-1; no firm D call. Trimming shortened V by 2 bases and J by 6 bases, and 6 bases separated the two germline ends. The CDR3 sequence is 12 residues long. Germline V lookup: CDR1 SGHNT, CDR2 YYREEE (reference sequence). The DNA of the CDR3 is TGTGCCAGCAGCTTCAGTTTCAATGAGCAGTTCTTC. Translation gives CASSFSFNEQFF. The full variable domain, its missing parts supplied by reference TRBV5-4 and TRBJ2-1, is ETGVTQSPTHLIKTRGQQVTLRCSSQSGHNTVSWYQQALGQGPQFIFQYYREEENGRGNFPPRFSGLQFPNYSSELNVNALELDDSALYLCASSFSFNEQFFGPGTRLTVL.

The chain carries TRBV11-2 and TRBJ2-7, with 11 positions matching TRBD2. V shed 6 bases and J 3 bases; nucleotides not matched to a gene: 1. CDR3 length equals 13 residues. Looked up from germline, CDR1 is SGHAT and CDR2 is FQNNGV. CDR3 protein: CASRLAGDYEQYF. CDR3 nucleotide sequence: TGTGCCAGCAGACTAGCGGGAGACTACGAGCAGTACTTC.

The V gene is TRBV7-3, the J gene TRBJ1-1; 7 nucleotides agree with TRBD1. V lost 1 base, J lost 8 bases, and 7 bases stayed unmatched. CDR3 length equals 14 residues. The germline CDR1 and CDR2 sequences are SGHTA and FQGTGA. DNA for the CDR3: TGTGCCAGCAGCTTAAAAGGGGGCGGCGGGGAAGCTTTCTTT. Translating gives CASSLKGGGGEAFF.

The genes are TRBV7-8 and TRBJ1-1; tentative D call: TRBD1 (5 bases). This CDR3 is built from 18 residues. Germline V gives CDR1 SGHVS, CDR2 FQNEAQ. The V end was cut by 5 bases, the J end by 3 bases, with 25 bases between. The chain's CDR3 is CASSLSGLLPNRDTEAFF. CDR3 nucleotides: TGTGCCAGCAGCCTATCGGGACTTCTCCCTAATAGGGACACTGAAGCTTTCTTT.

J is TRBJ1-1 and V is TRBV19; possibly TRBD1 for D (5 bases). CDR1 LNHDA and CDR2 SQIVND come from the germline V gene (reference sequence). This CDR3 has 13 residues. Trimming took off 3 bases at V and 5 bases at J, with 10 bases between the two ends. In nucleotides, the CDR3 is TGTGCCAGTAGTATGCAGGGTTGGACTGAAGCTTTCTTT. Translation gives CASSMQGWTEAFF. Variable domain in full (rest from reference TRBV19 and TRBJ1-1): DGGITQSPKYLFRKEGQNVTLSCEQNLNHDAMYWYRQDPGQGLRLIYYSQIVNDFQKGDIAEGYSVSREKKESFPLTVTSAQKNPTAFYLCASSMQGWTEAFFGQGTRLTVV.

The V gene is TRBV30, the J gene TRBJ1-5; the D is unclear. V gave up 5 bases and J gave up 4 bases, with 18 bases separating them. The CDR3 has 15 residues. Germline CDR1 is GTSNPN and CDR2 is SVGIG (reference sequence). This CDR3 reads CAWAHGDGKNQPQHF. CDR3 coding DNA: TGTGCCTGGGCTCACGGTGACGGGAAAAATCAGCCCCAGCATTTT.

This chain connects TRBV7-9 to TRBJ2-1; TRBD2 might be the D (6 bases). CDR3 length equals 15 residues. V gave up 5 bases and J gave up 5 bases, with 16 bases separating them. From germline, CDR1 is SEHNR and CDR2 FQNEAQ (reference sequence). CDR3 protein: CASSRWGDLDNEQFF. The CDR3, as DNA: TGTGCCAGCAGCCGGTGGGGGGATTTAGACAATGAGCAGTTCTTC.

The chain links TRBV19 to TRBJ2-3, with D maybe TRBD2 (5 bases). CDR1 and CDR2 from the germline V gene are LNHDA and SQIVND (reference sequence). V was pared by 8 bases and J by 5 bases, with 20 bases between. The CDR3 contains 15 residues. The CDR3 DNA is TGTGCCAGTCCACTCGGACTGATTCACATAGATACGCAGTATTTT. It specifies CASPLGLIHIDTQYF. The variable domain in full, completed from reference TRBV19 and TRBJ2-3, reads DGGITQSPKYLFRKEGQNVTLSCEQNLNHDAMYWYRQDPGQGLRLIYYSQIVNDFQKGDIAEGYSVSREKKESFPLTVTSAQKNPTAFYLCASPLGLIHIDTQYFGPGTRLTVL.

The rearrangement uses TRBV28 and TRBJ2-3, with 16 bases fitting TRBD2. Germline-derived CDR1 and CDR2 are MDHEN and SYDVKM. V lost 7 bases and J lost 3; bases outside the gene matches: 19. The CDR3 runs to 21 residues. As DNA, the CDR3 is TGTGCCAGCAATCCCCCCGGGACTAGCGGGAGGGTCCTACCCGCTACAGATACGCAGTATTTT. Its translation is CASNPPGTSGRVLPATDTQYF.

CDR3 in DNA: TGTGCCAGCAGCTCCCCGGGGAGGACCGAGCAGTACTTC. Translated, it gives CASSSPGRTEQYF. The chain is built from TRBV7-9 and TRBJ2-7; D is possibly TRBD2 (6 bases). This CDR3 comprises 13 residues. Germline V CDR1 and CDR2: SEHNR, FQNEAQ (reference sequence). V was cut by 4 bases and J by 6 bases, with 13 bases left in between.

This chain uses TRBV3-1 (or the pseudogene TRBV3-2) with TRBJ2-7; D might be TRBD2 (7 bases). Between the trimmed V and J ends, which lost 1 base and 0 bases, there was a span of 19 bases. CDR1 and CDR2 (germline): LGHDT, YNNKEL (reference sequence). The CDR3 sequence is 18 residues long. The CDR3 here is CASSQGRASGTFSYEQYF. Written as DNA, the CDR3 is TGTGCCAGCAGCCAAGGCCGGGCGAGCGGGACATTCTCCTACGAGCAGTACTTC.

The CDR3 DNA reads TGTGCCAGCAGTGAAAGACGAGACAGGGCTGGAAACACCATATATTTT. This encodes CASSERRDRAGNTIYF. The chain couples TRBV6-1 to TRBJ1-3; 7 bases agree with TRBD1. Trimming cost V 2 bases and J 2 bases; bases outside gene matches: 6. Per germline, CDR1 MNHNS and CDR2 SASEGT. The CDR3 extends over 16 amino acids.

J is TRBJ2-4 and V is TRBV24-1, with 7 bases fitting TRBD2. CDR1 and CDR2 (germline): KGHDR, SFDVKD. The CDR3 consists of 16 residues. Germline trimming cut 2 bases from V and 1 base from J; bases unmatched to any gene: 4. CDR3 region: CATSDSGGGAKNIQYF. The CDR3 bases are TGTGCCACCAGTGATTCCGGGGGAGGGGCCAAAAACATTCAGTACTTC.

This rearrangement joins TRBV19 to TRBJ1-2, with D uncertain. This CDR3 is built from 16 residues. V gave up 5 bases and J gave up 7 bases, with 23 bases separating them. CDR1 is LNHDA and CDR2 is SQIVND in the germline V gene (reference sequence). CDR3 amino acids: CASSSPPALSSGGYTF. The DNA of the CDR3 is TGTGCCAGTAGTTCCCCCCCCGCCCTGAGCTCTGGTGGCTACACCTTC.

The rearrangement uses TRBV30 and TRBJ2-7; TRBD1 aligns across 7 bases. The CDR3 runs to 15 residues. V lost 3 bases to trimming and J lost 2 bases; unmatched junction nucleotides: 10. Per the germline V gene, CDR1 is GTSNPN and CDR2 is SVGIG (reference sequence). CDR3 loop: CAWSVMVQGAYEQYF. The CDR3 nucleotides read TGTGCCTGGAGCGTAATGGTTCAGGGGGCCTACGAGCAGTACTTC.

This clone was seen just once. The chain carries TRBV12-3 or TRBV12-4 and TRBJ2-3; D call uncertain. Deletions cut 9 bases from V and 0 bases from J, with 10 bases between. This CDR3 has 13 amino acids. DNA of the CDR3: TGTGCCAGTTCACTCCAAAGCACAGATACGCAGTATTTT. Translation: CASSLQSTDTQYF.

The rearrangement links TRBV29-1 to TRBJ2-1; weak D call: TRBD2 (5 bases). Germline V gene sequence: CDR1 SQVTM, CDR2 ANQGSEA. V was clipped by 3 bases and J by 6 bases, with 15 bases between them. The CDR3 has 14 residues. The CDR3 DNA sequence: TGCAGCGTTGACCTAGCATGGTCAGCCAATGAGCAGTTCTTC. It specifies CSVDLAWSANEQFF.

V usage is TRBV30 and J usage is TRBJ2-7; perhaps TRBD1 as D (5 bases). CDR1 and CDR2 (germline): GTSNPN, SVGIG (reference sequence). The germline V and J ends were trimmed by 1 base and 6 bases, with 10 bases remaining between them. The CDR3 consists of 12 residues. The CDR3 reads CAWSALGAEQYF. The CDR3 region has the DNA TGTGCCTGGAGTGCCCTTGGGGCCGAGCAGTACTTC.